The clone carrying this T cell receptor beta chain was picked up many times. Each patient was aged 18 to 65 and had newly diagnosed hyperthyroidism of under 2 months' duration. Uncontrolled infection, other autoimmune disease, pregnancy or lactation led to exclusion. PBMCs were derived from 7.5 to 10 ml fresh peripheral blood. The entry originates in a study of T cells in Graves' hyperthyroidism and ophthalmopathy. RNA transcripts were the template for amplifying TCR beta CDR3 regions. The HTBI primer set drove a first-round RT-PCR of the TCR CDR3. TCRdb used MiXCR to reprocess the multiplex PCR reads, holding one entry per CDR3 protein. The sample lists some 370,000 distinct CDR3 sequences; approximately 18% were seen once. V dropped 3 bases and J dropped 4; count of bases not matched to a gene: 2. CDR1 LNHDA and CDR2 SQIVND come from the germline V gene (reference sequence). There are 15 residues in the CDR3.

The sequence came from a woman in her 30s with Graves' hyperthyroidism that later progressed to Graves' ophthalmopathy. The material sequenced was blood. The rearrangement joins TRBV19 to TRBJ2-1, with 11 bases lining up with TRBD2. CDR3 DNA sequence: TGTGCCAGTAGTATTGGGACTAGCGGATACAATGAGCAGTTCTTC. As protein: CASSIGTSGYNEQFF.